Given below is one T cell receptor beta chain in context. Antigen specificity is unknown. V trimming: 2 bases; J trimming: 11 bases; junction bases outside the gene matches: 13. CDR1 is MNHEY, CDR2 SMNVEV, per germline (reference sequence). The CDR3 runs to 15 residues. It was with 60 Vbeta and 13 Jbeta primers that the PCR ran. Measured with immunoSEQ multiplex PCR; TCRdb has only the in-frame clones, and not every one. The sample contains approximately 200,000 clones, around 79% of which appear only once. This entry comes from a study of cytomegalovirus exposure and HLA in healthy donors. Findings of the study overall: There were a few CMV-associated chains whose specificity for CMV antigens was confirmed in vitro. Roughly even sequencing depth across donors was the assumption behind the presence/absence analyses. Previously analyzed data showed that most TCR beta V segments were productive at a frequency of about 90% or about 30%.

The chain employs TRBV27 and TRBJ1-2, with 8 bases lining up with TRBD1. The specimen sequenced was PBMCs. The sequence came from a man aged 18 to 30 in good health and CMV-seronegative. CDR3 in DNA: TGTGCCAGCAGTTTAAACCCCCCCGGGACAGGCCCTTACACCTTC. This codes for CASSLNPPGTGPYTF.